This T cell receptor beta chain was sequenced for a study of shared clonotypes between healthy human individuals. Study results and caveats: Having only a few donors restricted how much genetic and exposure-history diversity was captured. Across a handful of donors, naive CD4 shared around 5.1%, naive CD8 more than 3%, memory CD4 approximately 2.5%, memory CD8 0.4% to 0.5%. Sequencing of the sorted subsets was shown by rarefaction to be incomplete despite large depth. Naive subsets tended to show greater estimated richness than memory subsets.

Measured with immunoSEQ multiplex PCR; TCRdb has only the in-frame clones, and not every one. Of roughly 2 million clones in the sample, roughly 95% were seen once. A note on this clone: The antigen is unknown.

CD45RO-negative, CCR7-positively selected cells formed the naive CD8 fraction, excluding terminally differentiated effector memory CD45RA+ cells. V was pared by 3 bases and J by 4 bases, with 15 bases between. The CDR3 covers 15 residues. Germline V gene sequence: CDR1 SNHLY, CDR2 FYNNEI. This TCR was sampled from a man aged 18 to 29 in good health. The source material was naive CD8+ T cells sorted from blood. The J gene is TRBJ1-2, the V gene TRBV2, with D possibly TRBD1 on 5 matching bases. In nucleotides, the CDR3 is TGTGCCAGCAGTGAGGGGCGGGACCGAGCCTATGGCTACACCTTC. Protein: CASSEGRDRAYGYTF.